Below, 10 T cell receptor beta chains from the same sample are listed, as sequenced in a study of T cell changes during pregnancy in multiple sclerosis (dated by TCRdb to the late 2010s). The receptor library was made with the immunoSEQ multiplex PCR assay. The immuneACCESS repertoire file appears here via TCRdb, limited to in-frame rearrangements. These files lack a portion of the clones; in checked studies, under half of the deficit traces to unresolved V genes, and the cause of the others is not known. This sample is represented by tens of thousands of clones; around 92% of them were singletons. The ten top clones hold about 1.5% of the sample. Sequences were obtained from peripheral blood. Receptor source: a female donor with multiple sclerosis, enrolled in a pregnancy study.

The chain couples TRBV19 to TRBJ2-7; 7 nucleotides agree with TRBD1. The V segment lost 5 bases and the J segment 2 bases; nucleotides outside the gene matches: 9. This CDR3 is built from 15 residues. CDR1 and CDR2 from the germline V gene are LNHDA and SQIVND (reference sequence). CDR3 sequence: CASSYTGVLTYEQYF. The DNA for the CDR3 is TGTGCCAGTAGTTACACAGGGGTCCTCACCTACGAGCAGTACTTC.

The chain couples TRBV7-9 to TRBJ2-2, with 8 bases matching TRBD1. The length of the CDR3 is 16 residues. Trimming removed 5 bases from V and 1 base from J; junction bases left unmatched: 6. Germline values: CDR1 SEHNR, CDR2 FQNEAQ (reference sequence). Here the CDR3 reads CASSPGQGMNTGELFF. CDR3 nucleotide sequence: TGTGCCAGCAGCCCTGGACAGGGAATGAACACCGGGGAGCTGTTTTTT.

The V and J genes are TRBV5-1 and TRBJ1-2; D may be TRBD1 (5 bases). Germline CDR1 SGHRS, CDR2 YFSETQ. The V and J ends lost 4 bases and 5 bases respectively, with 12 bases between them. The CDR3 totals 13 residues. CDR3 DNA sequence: TGCGCCAGCAGCGTCGACAGTTCTTATGGCTACACCTTC. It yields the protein CASSVDSSYGYTF.

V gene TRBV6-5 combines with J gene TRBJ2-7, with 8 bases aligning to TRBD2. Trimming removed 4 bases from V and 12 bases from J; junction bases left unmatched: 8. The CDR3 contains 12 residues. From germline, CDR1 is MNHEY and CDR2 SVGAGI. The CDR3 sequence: CASSSTSERRYF. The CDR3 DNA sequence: TGTGCCAGCAGTTCGACTAGCGAACGAAGGTACTTC.

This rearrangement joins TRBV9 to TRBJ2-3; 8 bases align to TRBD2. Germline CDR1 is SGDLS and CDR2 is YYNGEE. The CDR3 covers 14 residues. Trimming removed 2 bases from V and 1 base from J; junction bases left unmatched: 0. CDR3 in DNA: TGTGCCAGCAGCGTTAGCGGGGGCACAGATACGCAGTATTTT. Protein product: CASSVSGGTDTQYF.

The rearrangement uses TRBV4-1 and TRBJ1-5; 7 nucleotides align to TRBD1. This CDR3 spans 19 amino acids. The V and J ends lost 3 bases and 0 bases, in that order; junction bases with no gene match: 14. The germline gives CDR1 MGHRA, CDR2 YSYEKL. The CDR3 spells CASSQGPRQGGYSNQPQHF. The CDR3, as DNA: TGCGCCAGCAGCCAGGGCCCTCGACAGGGAGGCTATAGCAATCAGCCCCAGCATTTT.

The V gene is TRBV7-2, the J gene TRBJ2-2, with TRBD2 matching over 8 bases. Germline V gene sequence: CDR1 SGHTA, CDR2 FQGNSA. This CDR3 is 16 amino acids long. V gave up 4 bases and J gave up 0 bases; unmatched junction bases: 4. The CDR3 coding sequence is TGTGCCAGCAGCTCGCAGGGACTAGCGAACACCGGGGAGCTGTTTTTT. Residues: CASSSQGLANTGELFF.

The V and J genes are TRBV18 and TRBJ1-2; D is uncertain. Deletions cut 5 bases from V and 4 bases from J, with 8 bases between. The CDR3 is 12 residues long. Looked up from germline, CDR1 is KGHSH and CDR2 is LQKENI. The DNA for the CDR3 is TGTGCCAGCTCATCACGGGTCTATGGCTACACCTTC. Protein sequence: CASSSRVYGYTF.

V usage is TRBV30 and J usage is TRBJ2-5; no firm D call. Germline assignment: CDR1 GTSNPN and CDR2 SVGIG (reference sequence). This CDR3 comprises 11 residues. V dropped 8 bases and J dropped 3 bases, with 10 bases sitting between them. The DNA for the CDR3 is TGTGCCAGTAGAGATGAAGAGACCCAGTACTTC. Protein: CASRDEETQYF. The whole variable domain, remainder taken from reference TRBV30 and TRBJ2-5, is SQTIHQWPATLVQPVGSPLSLECTVEGTSNPNLYWYRQAAGRGLQLLFYSVGIGQISSEVPQNLSASRPQDRQFILSSKKLLLSDSGFYLCASRDEETQYFGPGTRLLVL.

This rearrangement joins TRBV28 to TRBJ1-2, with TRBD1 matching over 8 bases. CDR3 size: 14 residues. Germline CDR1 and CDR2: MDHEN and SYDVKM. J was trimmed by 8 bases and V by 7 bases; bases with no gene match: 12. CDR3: CASNDRGPGRGYTF. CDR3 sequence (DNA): TGTGCCAGCAACGACAGGGGTCCGGGAAGAGGCTACACCTTC.